Listed below are T cell receptor beta chains from one sample, sequenced in a study of CXCR3-negative and CXCR3-positive naive CD8 T cells. One entry per CDR3 protein, without DNA, is what TCRdb gives after re-calling the 5' RACE reads. This listing includes 85,000 to 90,000 distinct CDR3 sequences. The material sequenced was naive CXCR3+ CD8+ T cells from blood. The receptors here all came from a human donor in good health. Some clones in this sample may be carry-over from other donors' samples. CDR3s include the opening cysteine and the closing phenylalanine or tryptophan.

J gene,V gene,CDR3 protein
TRBJ2-5,TRBV28,CASMGDSSPGIEAQYF
TRBJ2-7,TRBV6-7,CASSYSSHRVNF
TRBJ1-1,TRBV20-1,CSARDPGSDTEAFF
TRBJ2-7,TRBV5-8,CASSLDRVVSSYEQYF
TRBJ2-7,TRBV7-2,CASSSGGTSFFYEQYF
TRBJ2-7,TRBV28,CASSLGAGGSEQYF
TRBJ2-4,TRBV19,CASNGGMGFGGKNIQYF
TRBJ2-3,TRBV5-6,CASSHSENPLADTQYF
TRBJ2-1,TRBV6-1,CASSVETGGYNEQFF
TRBJ1-1,TRBV28,CASSQDRVPRRAFF
TRBJ2-1,TRBV6-5,CASSYHPGGGADNEQFF
TRBJ1-5,TRBV7-9,CTSVHTGEPNQPQHF
TRBJ1-1,TRBV6-2/TRBV6-3,CASSSPGGWSTEAFF
TRBJ2-3,TRBV6-5,CASSYSSGTEDTQYF
TRBJ2-2,TRBV11-2,CASSFPGGIELFF
TRBJ2-1,TRBV29-1,CSVDGAGGPTYNEQFF
TRBJ2-3,TRBV2,CASSDSQGQDTQYF
TRBJ2-7,TRBV21-1,CASSKARRQGSYEQYF
TRBJ2-2,TRBV11-3,CASSQRGSGELFF
TRBJ2-3,TRBV12-3/TRBV12-4,CASSLFSGRTMAQYF
TRBJ1-1,TRBV3-1,CASSPLGSPEAFF
TRBJ2-1,TRBV7-2,CASSWGLGYNEQFF